This TCR beta chain emerged from a study of T cell changes during pregnancy in multiple sclerosis. Sequencing was performed with immunoSEQ multiplex PCR; in TCRdb, only in-frame clones are kept and a portion is missing. Of 35,000 to 45,000 clones in the sample, 90% are singletons; the top ten hold approximately 5%. This CDR3 is 12 amino acids long. Trimming stripped 7 bases from V and 8 bases from J, with 11 bases between. The germline V gene encodes CDR1 MNHEY and CDR2 SMNVEV (reference sequence). The V and J genes are TRBV27 and TRBJ2-2, with D maybe TRBD1 (6 bases). The sequenced sample was peripheral blood, obtained in the second trimester of pregnancy. The TCR sequence derives from a female donor in good health, enrolled as a control in a pregnancy study. CDR3 bases: TGTGCCAGCACCACAGGGATGGGGGAGCTGTTTTTT. It codes for CASTTGMGELFF.